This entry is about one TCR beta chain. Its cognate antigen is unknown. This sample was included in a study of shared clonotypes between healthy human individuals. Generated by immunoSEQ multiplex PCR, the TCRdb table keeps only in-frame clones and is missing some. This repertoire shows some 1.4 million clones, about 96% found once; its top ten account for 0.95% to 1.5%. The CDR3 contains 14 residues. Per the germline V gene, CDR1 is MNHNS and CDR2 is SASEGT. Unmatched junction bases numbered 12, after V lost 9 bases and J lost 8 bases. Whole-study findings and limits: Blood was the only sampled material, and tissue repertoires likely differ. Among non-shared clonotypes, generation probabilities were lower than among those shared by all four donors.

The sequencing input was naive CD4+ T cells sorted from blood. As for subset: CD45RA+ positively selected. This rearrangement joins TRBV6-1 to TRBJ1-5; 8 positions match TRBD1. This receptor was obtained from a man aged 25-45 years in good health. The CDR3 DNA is TGTGCCAGTTTGGTTCAACCGACAGGGGAGCCCCAGCATTTT. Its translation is CASLVQPTGEPQHF.